A single sample gave rise to the 30 T cell receptor beta chains below, sequenced in a study of shared clonotypes between healthy human individuals. Produced via immunoSEQ multiplex PCR; TCRdb's table is partial and in-frame only. This sample carries approximately 2.3 million clones, just over 90% of them seen once, and the ten largest clones take 0.39%. The sample taken for sequencing was naive CD4+ T cells from PBMCs. As for subset: CD45RA+ positively selected. These receptor sequences come from a man in his late teens or twenties in good health. Some clones in this sample may be carry-over from other donors' samples.

This chain uses TRBV28 with TRBJ1-2, with 9 bases matching TRBD1. Trimming cost V 2 bases and J 8 bases; bases outside gene matches: 12. Germline CDR1 and CDR2: MDHEN and SYDVKM. This CDR3 contains 16 residues. Here the CDR3 DNA reads TGTGCCAGCAGTTTAAATTACGGGACAGGGATGGGAGGCTACACCTTC. Translating it yields CASSLNYGTGMGGYTF.

In its sample, this clone was seen once. The same CDR3 arises from other DNA sequences in this sample as well. CDR3 nucleotide sequence: TGTGCCACCAGCAGAGCTACTTACAATGAGCAGTTCTTC. As protein: CATSRATYNEQFF. The chain links TRBV15 to TRBJ2-1; D is uncertain. The CDR3 sequence is 13 residues long. The V end was cut by 1 base, the J end by 4 bases, with 5 bases between. Germline CDR1 is LNHNV and CDR2 is YYDKDF (reference sequence). The whole variable domain, remainder taken from reference TRBV15 and TRBJ2-1, is DAMVIQNPRYQVTQFGKPVTLSCSQTLNHNVMYWYQQKSSQAPKLLFHYYDKDFNNEADTPDNFQSRRPNTSFCFLDIRSPGLGDTAMYLCATSRATYNEQFFGPGTRLTVL.

The J gene is TRBJ2-2, the V gene TRBV30; 7 bases fit TRBD1. V lost 4 bases, J lost 5 bases, and 13 bases stayed unmatched. The CDR3 has 16 amino acids. Germline-derived CDR1 and CDR2 are GTSNPN and SVGIG (reference sequence). For the CDR3, the DNA is TGTGCCTGGACTCCCCGGGACAGAGGGGGTACCGGGGAGCTGTTTTTT. It yields the protein CAWTPRDRGGTGELFF.

Of note for this clone: The sample has other DNA sequences that encode this CDR3 too. This chain connects TRBV10-3 to TRBJ2-5; 10 nucleotides line up with TRBD1. The length of the CDR3 is 14 residues. Germline assignment: CDR1 ENHRY and CDR2 SYGVKD. J lost 5 bases, V lost 4 bases, and 4 bases had no gene match. CDR3 bases: TGTGCCATCAGTGCGACAGGGGGCCGGGAGACCCAGTACTTC. This sequence encodes CAISATGGRETQYF.

This chain uses TRBV19 with TRBJ1-2; 9 nucleotides match TRBD1. Germline loops: CDR1 LNHDA, CDR2 SQIVND (reference sequence). With 8 bases clipped from V and 7 bases from J, the junction kept 17 bases outside the gene matches. This CDR3 comprises 16 residues. CDR3 in DNA: TGTGCCAGTCGTCTGGGGACAGGGCGGAGGGGAGGTGGCTACACCTTC. Translating gives CASRLGTGRRGGGYTF.

This sequence joins TRBV6-5 and TRBJ1-1; weak D call: TRBD1 (5 bases). Germline V gene data show CDR1 as MNHEY and CDR2 as SVGAGI. V lost 1 base to trimming and J lost 0 bases, with 9 bases between them. The CDR3 consists of 15 residues. CDR3 amino acids: CASSYWGRLNTEAFF. As DNA, the CDR3 is TGTGCCAGCAGTTACTGGGGCAGATTGAACACTGAAGCTTTCTTT.

The V call is TRBV25-1, the J call TRBJ2-5; D is possibly TRBD1 (5 bases). The CDR3 has 14 residues. Deletions cut 2 bases from V and 1 base from J, with 8 bases between. Germline values: CDR1 MGHDK, CDR2 SYGVNS. CDR3 loop: CASSEQDIQETQYF. CDR3 coding DNA: TGTGCCAGCAGTGAACAGGACATCCAAGAGACCCAGTACTTC.

Here the CDR3 reads CATSSLETGGTGELFF. Written as DNA, the CDR3 is TGTGCCACCAGCAGCCTTGAGACAGGGGGGACCGGGGAGCTGTTTTTT. The chain carries TRBV15 and TRBJ2-2; 9 bases fit TRBD1. CDR1 is LNHNV, CDR2 YYDKDF, per germline (reference sequence). There are 16 residues in the CDR3. V gave up 3 bases and J gave up 5 bases; unmatched junction bases: 7.

This chain connects TRBV5-1 to TRBJ2-2; 7 nucleotides align to TRBD2. Germline V lookup: CDR1 SGHRS, CDR2 YFSETQ. CDR3 length: 16 amino acids. J lost 4 bases, V lost 4 bases, and 10 bases had no gene match. DNA for the CDR3: TGCGCCAGCAGCAATACCCTCTCGGGGGGCACCGGGGAGCTGTTTTTT. Residues: CASSNTLSGGTGELFF.

V usage is TRBV5-4 and J usage is TRBJ2-7; D is unresolved. From germline, CDR1 is SGHNT and CDR2 YYREEE (reference sequence). V lost 0 bases and J lost 6, with 4 bases in between. This CDR3 is 11 amino acids long. The CDR3, as DNA: TGTGCCAGCAGCTTGGGGCGCGAGCAGTACTTC. Amino acid sequence: CASSLGREQYF.

This chain joins TRBV6-5 and TRBJ2-3; 9 bases align to TRBD2. Germline CDR1 and CDR2: MNHEY and SVGAGI. J was trimmed by 4 bases and V by 2 bases; bases with no gene match: 4. The CDR3 covers 15 residues. Here the CDR3 reads CASSYRAGGSDTQYF. The CDR3 DNA reads TGTGCCAGCAGTTACCGTGCGGGAGGGTCAGATACGCAGTATTTT.

The chain's CDR3 is CASSRRWQRNTEAFF. The CDR3 DNA sequence: TGTGCCAGCAGCCGGAGGTGGCAGAGGAACACTGAAGCTTTCTTT. This sequence joins TRBV7-2 and TRBJ1-1; no firm D call. There are 15 residues in the CDR3. The V and J ends lost 5 bases and 1 base respectively, with 14 bases between them. Germline loops: CDR1 SGHTA, CDR2 FQGNSA.

Worth noting for this clone: Additional DNA sequences in this sample encode the identical CDR3. The rearrangement uses TRBV5-1 and TRBJ2-1; D remains unclear. The germline V gene has CDR1 SGHRS and CDR2 YFSETQ. The CDR3 runs 15 residues. The V gene lost 0 bases and the J gene lost 0 bases, with 7 bases spanning the gap. CDR3 nucleotide sequence: TGCGCCAGCAGCTTGGGCTATAGCTCCTACAATGAGCAGTTCTTC. This translates into CASSLGYSSYNEQFF.

This chain joins TRBV7-8 and TRBJ2-6, with 9 bases fitting TRBD1. From germline, CDR1 is SGHVS and CDR2 FQNEAQ. Trimming cost V 5 bases and J 2 bases; bases outside gene matches: 10. The CDR3 has 18 residues. The CDR3 nucleotides are TGTGCCAGCAGCCCTAGGGACAGGGTACTGGCTGGGGCCAACGTCCTGACTTTC. Protein sequence: CASSPRDRVLAGANVLTF.

The V and J genes are TRBV5-1 and TRBJ2-2, with 14 bases lining up with TRBD2. This CDR3 region has 16 residues. V dropped 4 bases and J dropped 7; count of bases not matched to a gene: 6. Germline lookup yields CDR1 SGHRS and CDR2 YFSETQ. For the CDR3, the DNA is TGCGCCAGCAGCCCATTGACTAGCGGGAGGGTCGGGGAGCTGTTTTTT. Translating gives CASSPLTSGRVGELFF. Full variable domain (remainder filled in from reference TRBV5-1 and TRBJ2-2): KAGVTQTPRYLIKTRGQQVTLSCSPISGHRSVSWYQQTPGQGLQFLFEYFSETQRNKGNFPGRFSGRQFSNSRSEMNVSTLELGDSALYLCASSPLTSGRVGELFFGEGSRLTVL.

The CDR3 nucleotides read TGTGCCAGCAGCAGTTCGAGTAGCGGGAGCTCCTACGAGCAGTACTTC. Amino acid sequence: CASSSSSSGSSYEQYF. The V and J genes are TRBV21-1 and TRBJ2-7; TRBD2, the table's D call, was not compared with the DNA. TRBV21-1 is a documented pseudogene. The CDR3 is 16 amino acids.

This chain connects TRBV5-1 to TRBJ2-7; D possibly corresponds to TRBD2 (5 bases). V was pared by 2 bases and J by 2 bases, with 11 bases between. The germline V gene encodes CDR1 SGHRS and CDR2 YFSETQ. The CDR3 totals 14 residues. CDR3 amino acids: CASSFLSGTYEQYF. CDR3 coding DNA: TGCGCCAGCAGCTTTTTGAGCGGAACCTACGAGCAGTACTTC.

In DNA form, the CDR3 reads TGCGCCAGCAGGGCCGTGACCGAGCAGTACTTC. It codes for CASRAVTEQYF. This chain uses TRBV5-1 with TRBJ2-7; D gene ambiguous. CDR1 is SGHRS and CDR2 is YFSETQ in the germline V gene. CDR3 length: 11 amino acids. The V and J ends lost 5 bases and 6 bases respectively, with 9 bases between them.

The CDR3 spells CATSRSSFVGSGANVLTF. The CDR3 bases are TGTGCCACCAGCAGATCCTCCTTTGTTGGCTCTGGGGCCAACGTCCTGACTTTC. The genes are TRBV15 and TRBJ2-6; no reliable D call. Germline loops: CDR1 LNHNV, CDR2 YYDKDF (reference sequence). The CDR3 runs to 18 residues. Trimming cost V 2 bases and J 0 bases, with 14 bases left between them.

The chain is built from TRBV4-3 and TRBJ1-1; tentative D call: TRBD1 (5 bases). CDR3 size: 16 residues. In germline, CDR1 is LGHNA, CDR2 YSLEER. The V and J ends lost 4 bases and 1 base respectively, with 16 bases between them. CDR3 DNA sequence: TGCGCCAGCAGCCCTGCCCCGCAGACAGAGAACACTGAAGCTTTCTTT. Amino acids: CASSPAPQTENTEAFF.

Of note for this clone: Within the sample, other DNA sequences also encode this same CDR3. The J gene is TRBJ1-2, the V gene TRBV29-1; no clear D gene. Germline V lookup: CDR1 SQVTM, CDR2 ANQGSEA. This CDR3 spans 11 amino acids. V lost 4 bases and J lost 2, with 5 bases in between. The CDR3 DNA reads as TGCAGCGTTGCCAGCAACTATGGCTACACCTTC. Protein product: CSVASNYGYTF.

The chain couples TRBV5-1 to TRBJ2-2; D call uncertain. V was trimmed by 6 bases and J by 2 bases, leaving 5 bases between them. The CDR3 is made up of 12 amino acids. Germline V CDR1 and CDR2: SGHRS, YFSETQ. The CDR3 DNA is TGCGCCAGCAACCTTAACACCGGGGAGCTGTTTTTT. This gives the protein CASNLNTGELFF.

This clone was recorded once. V and J are TRBV7-3 and TRBJ1-1; TRBD1 aligns across 7 bases. The V gene end was trimmed by 5 bases and the J gene end by 4 bases; junction bases not matched to a gene: 7. CDR1 SGHTA and CDR2 FQGTGA come from the germline V gene. The CDR3 runs to 14 residues. The CDR3 nucleotides are TGTGCCAGCAGCCCCGGGACAGCGAGCACTGAAGCTTTCTTT. This gives the protein CASSPGTASTEAFF.

The gene calls are TRBV7-2 and TRBJ2-3, with D unresolved. V lost 2 bases to trimming and J lost 6 bases, with 6 bases between them. This CDR3 has 12 amino acids. Germline CDR1 is SGHTA and CDR2 is FQGNSA. CDR3 in amino acids: CASSLSLDTQYF. The CDR3 nucleotides are TGTGCCAGCAGCTTAAGCTTGGATACGCAGTATTTT.

This sequence joins TRBV2 and TRBJ2-7; D possibly uses TRBD1 or TRBD2 (7 bases each). CDR1 and CDR2 (germline): SNHLY, FYNNEI. V dropped 8 bases and J dropped 4 bases, with 12 bases sitting between them. The CDR3 covers 12 residues. CDR3 coding DNA: TGTGCCAGCGGCCAGGGGGGGTACGAGCAGTACTTC. Translated: CASGQGGYEQYF. The whole variable domain, filled in from reference TRBV2 and TRBJ2-7, reads EPEVTQTPSHQVTQMGQEVILRCVPISNHLYFYWYRQILGQKVEFLVSFYNNEISEKSEIFDDQFSVERPDGSNFTLKIRSTKLEDSAMYFCASGQGGYEQYFGPGTRLTVT.

The chain combines TRBV25-1 with TRBJ1-2; D unclear. V was pared by 6 bases and J by 3 bases, with 8 bases between. CDR1 is MGHDK, CDR2 SYGVNS, per germline. The CDR3 has 12 residues. The CDR3 loop reads CASRTGDYGYTF. CDR3 coding DNA: TGTGCCAGCAGAACTGGGGACTATGGCTACACCTTC.

Worth noting for this clone: The sample contains more than one DNA sequence encoding this CDR3. V gene TRBV30 combines with J gene TRBJ2-7; no clear D. Between the trimmed V and J ends, which lost 0 bases and 3 bases, there was a span of 6 bases. Germline assignment: CDR1 GTSNPN and CDR2 SVGIG (reference sequence). The CDR3 consists of 12 residues. CDR3 loop: CAWSVSYYEQYF. CDR3 in DNA: TGTGCCTGGAGTGTGAGTTACTACGAGCAGTACTTC.

The genes are TRBV5-4 and TRBJ2-2; 9 bases match TRBD1. From germline, CDR1 is SGHNT and CDR2 YYREEE (reference sequence). The V segment lost 3 bases and the J segment 4 bases; nucleotides outside the gene matches: 13. CDR3 length equals 18 residues. The chain's CDR3 is CASSSMTSGQGSTGELFF. The CDR3 nucleotides are TGTGCCAGCAGCTCGATGACGTCGGGACAGGGTAGCACCGGGGAGCTGTTTTTT.

Points on this clone: This CDR3 is also generated by other DNA sequences in the sample. J is TRBJ2-1 and V is TRBV7-2, with 9 positions matching TRBD1. Trimming cost V 6 bases and J 2 bases; bases outside gene matches: 5. This CDR3 region has 15 residues. The germline V gene encodes CDR1 SGHTA and CDR2 FQGNSA. The CDR3 nucleotides are TGTGCCAGCAGTCAGGACAGGGGACCCTACAATGAGCAGTTCTTC. This codes for CASSQDRGPYNEQFF. Drawing the rest from reference TRBV7-2 and TRBJ2-1, the complete variable domain is GAGVSQSPSNKVTEKGKDVELRCDPISGHTALYWYRQSLGQGLEFLIYFQGNSAPDKSGLPSDRFSAERTGGSVSTLTIQRTQQEDSAVYLCASSQDRGPYNEQFFGPGTRLTVL.

V is TRBV5-1 and J is TRBJ2-7; 7 bases agree with TRBD2. With V trimmed by 0 bases and J by 2 bases, 11 bases remained unmatched. The CDR3 length is 17 residues. The germline V gene has CDR1 SGHRS and CDR2 YFSETQ. The CDR3 nucleotides read TGCGCCAGCAGCTTGGCCCGGACTAGTGGGGGGGCCTACGAGCAGTACTTC. Its protein is CASSLARTSGGAYEQYF.